The text below deals with one TCR beta chain. This clonotype has ten or more counts. The antigen it binds to is not known. No base quality values were provided; no much bigger clone lies one nucleotide off. The data belong to a study of T-cell reconstitution after alpha-beta-depleted transplantation in children (dated by TCRdb to about 2016). With regard to the full study: The study quantitatively tracked T-cell immune reconstitution after TCRalphabeta/CD19-depleted allogeneic hematopoietic cell transplantation in children using TCR repertoire profiling.

The sample's treatment or condition label, decoded: allogeneic hematopoietic cell transplantation with graft depleted of TCRalphabeta T cells and CD19 B cells. Transplant recipients were children who received TCRalphabeta/CD19-depleted allogeneic hematopoietic cell grafts. The library was generated by PCR. Sequenced using an Illumina HiSeq 2500. TCR libraries were prepared with molecular barcoding, using unique molecular identifiers to normalize TCRbeta repertoire quantification. TCRdb reran the public reads through fastp at Q25 and MiXCR, keeping productive beta chains. Every distinct CDR3 protein forms one entry, paired with its most common genes and DNA. Counted in this sample were approximately 630,000 distinct CDR3 sequences; around 13% of them appeared once. The ten largest clones represent 0.79% of the sample. Measured from the cysteine to the phenylalanine, the CDR3 is 13 residues long. The retained sequence is limited to the CDR3, 39 bases, with the frame set at the first base. CDR1 is given as SQVTM and CDR2 as ANQGSEA, both from the germline V gene. Trimming at the junction amounts to 6 bases on V and 0 bases on J, and the germline ends lie 9 bases apart.

Study-level results and caveats: The apparently early recovery of alphabetaT-cell counts about two months after transplant reportedly depended on only several hundred rapidly expanded clones that came from non-depleted graft cells. In some patients, the high TCRbeta diversity seen at day 60 was put down to recipient T cells and intrathymic progenitors that had survived conditioning. Hyperexpanded clone frequencies declined over subsequent months; after one year, T-cell counts and TCRbeta diversity were mostly attributed to newly produced T cells.

The source is a girl aged 2-10 years with congenital amegakaryocytic thrombocytopenia, due to receive a stem cell transplant. The sequence links TRBV29-1 to TRBJ2-1; D gene: possibly TRBD2, on 5 matching bases. The starting material was PBMCs, obtained before TCRalphabeta/CD19-depleted stem cell transplant. CDR3 protein: CSVPRDSYNEQFF. The bases are TGCAGCGTACCCCGGGACTCCTACAATGAGCAGTTCTTC.